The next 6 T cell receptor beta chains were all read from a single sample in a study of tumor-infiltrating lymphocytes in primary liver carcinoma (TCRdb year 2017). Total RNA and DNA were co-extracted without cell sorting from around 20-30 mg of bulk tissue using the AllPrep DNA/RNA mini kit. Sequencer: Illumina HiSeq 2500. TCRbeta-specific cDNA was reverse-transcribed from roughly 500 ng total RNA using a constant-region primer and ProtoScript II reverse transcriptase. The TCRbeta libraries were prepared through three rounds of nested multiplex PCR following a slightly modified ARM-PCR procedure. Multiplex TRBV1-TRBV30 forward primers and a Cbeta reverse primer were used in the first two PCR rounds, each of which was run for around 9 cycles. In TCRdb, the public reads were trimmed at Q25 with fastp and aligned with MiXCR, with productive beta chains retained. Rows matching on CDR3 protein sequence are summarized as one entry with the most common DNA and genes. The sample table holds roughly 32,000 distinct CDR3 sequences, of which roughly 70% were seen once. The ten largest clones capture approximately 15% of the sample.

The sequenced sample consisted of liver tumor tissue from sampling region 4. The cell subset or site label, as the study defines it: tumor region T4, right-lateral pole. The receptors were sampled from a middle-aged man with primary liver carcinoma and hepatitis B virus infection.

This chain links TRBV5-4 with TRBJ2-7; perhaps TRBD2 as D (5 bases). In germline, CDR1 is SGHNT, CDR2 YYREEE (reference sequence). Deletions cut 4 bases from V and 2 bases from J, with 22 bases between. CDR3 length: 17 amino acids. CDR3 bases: TGTGCCAGCAGCGGGGAGCCGGGAACGGAAAACACCTACGAGCAGTACTTC. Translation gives CASSGEPGTENTYEQYF. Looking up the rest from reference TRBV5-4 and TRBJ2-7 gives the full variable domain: ETGVTQSPTHLIKTRGQQVTLRCSSQSGHNTVSWYQQALGQGPQFIFQYYREEENGRGNFPPRFSGLQFPNYSSELNVNALELDDSALYLCASSGEPGTENTYEQYFGPGTRLTVT.

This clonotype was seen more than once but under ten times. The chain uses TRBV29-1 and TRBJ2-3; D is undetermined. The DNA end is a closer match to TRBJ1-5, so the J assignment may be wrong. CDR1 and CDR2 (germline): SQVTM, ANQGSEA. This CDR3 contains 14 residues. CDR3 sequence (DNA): TGCAGCGTCGAGGGTAGCGGGAACGCAGATACGCAGCATTTT. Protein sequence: CSVEGSGNADTQHF.

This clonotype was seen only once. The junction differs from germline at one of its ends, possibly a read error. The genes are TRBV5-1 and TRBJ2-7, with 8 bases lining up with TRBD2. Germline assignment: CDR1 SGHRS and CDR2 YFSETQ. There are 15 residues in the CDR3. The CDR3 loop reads CVSRPGGGSPNEQYF. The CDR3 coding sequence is TGCGTCAGCAGACCCGGGGGGGGGAGTCCCAACGAGCAGTACTTC.

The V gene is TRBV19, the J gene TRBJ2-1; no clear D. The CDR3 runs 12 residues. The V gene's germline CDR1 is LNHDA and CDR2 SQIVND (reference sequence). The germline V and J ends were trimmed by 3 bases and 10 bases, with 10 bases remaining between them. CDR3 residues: CASSIASREQFF. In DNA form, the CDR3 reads TGTGCCAGTAGTATCGCCAGCAGAGAGCAGTTCTTC.

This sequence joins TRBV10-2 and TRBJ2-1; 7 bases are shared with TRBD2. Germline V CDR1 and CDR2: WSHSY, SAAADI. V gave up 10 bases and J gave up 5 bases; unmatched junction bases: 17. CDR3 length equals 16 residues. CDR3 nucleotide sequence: TGCGCCAACTGTGATTTGAGCAGACTAGCAGACAATGAGCAGTTCTTC. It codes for CANCDLSRLADNEQFF.

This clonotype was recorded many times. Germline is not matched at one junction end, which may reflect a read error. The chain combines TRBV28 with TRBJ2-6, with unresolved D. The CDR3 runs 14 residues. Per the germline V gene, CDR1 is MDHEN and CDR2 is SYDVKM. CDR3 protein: CAGSPPSGANVLTF. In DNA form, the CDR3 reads TGTGCCGGCAGTCCACCATCTGGGGCCAACGTCCTGACTTTC. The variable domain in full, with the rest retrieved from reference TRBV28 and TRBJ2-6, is DVKVTQSSRYLVKRTGEKVFLECVQDMDHENMFWYRQDPGLGLRLIYFSYDVKMKEKGDIPEGYSVSREKKERFSLILESASTNQTSMYLCAGSPPSGANVLTFGAGSRLTVL.